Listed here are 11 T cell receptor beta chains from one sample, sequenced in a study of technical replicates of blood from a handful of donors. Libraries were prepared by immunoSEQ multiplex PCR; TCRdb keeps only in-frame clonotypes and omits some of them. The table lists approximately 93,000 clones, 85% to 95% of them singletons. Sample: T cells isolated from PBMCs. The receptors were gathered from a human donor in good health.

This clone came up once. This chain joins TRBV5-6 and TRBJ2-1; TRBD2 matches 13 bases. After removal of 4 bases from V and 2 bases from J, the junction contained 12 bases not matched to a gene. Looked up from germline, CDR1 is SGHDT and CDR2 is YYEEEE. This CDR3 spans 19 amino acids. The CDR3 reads CASSGERLAGGPPYNEQFF. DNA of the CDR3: TGTGCCAGCAGCGGCGAGAGACTAGCGGGAGGCCCACCCTACAATGAGCAGTTCTTC. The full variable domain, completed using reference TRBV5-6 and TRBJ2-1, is DAGVTQSPTHLIKTRGQQVTLRCSPKSGHDTVSWYQQALGQGPQFIFQYYEEEERQRGNFPDRFSGHQFPNYSSELNVNALLLGDSALYLCASSGERLAGGPPYNEQFFGPGTRLTVL.

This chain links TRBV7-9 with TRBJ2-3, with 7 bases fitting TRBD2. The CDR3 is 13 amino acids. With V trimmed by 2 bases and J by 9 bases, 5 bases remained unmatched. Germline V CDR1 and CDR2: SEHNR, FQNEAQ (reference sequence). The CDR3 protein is CASSLQGRGTQYF. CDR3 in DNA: TGTGCCAGCAGCTTACAAGGGCGGGGGACGCAGTATTTT.

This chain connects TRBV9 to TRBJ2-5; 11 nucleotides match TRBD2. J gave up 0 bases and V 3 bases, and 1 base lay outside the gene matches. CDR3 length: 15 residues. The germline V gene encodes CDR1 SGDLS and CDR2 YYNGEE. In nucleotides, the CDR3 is TGTGCCAGCAGCGCTAGCGGGGGGAACCAAGAGACCCAGTACTTC. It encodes CASSASGGNQETQYF.

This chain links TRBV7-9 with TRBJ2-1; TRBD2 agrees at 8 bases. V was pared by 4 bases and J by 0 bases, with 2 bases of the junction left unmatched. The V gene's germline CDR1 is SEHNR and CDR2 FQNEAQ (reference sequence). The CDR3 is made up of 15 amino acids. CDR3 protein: CASSYAGGSYNEQFF. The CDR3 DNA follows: TGTGCCAGCAGCTATGCGGGGGGCTCCTACAATGAGCAGTTCTTC.

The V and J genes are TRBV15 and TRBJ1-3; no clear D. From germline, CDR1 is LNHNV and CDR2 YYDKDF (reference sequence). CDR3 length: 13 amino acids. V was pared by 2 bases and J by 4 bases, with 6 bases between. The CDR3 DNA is TGTGCCACCAGCAGACCCCAGGGAAACACCATATATTTT. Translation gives CATSRPQGNTIYF.

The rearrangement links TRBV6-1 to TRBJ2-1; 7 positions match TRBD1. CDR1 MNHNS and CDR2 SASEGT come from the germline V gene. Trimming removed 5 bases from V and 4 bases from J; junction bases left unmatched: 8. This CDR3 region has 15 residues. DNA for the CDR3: TGTGCCAGCAGTCGGGACAGCGCTCGATACAATGAGCAGTTCTTC. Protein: CASSRDSARYNEQFF.

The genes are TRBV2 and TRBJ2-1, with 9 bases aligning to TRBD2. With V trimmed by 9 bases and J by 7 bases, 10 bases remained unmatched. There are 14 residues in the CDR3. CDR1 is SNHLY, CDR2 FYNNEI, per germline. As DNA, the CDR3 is TGTGCCAGAACGCAGGGACTAGCCAGGAATGAGCAGTTCTTC. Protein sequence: CARTQGLARNEQFF.

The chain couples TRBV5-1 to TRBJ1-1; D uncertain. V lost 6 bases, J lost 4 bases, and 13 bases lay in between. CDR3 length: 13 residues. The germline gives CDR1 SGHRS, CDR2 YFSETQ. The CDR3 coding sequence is TGCGCCAGCACGGCAGGCTATGGCACTGAAGCTTTCTTT. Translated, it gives CASTAGYGTEAFF.

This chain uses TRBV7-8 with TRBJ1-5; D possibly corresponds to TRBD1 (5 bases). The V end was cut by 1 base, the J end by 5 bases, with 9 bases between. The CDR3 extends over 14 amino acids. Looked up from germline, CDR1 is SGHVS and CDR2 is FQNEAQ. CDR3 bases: TGTGCCAGCAGCTTAGACAGGTATTATCAGCCCCAGCATTTT. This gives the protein CASSLDRYYQPQHF.

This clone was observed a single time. CDR3 region: CASSLSGLQRTEAFF. The CDR3 nucleotides read TGTGCCAGCAGCTTGTCAGGCCTTCAGCGGACTGAAGCTTTCTTT. V gene TRBV11-2 combines with J gene TRBJ1-1; no clear D gene. The CDR3 has 15 residues. Trimming stripped 3 bases from V and 5 bases from J, with 16 bases between. CDR1 and CDR2 (germline): SGHAT, FQNNGV.

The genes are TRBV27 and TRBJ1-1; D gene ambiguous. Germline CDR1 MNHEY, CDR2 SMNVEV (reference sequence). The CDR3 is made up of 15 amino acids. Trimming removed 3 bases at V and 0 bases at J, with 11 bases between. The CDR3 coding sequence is TGTGCCAGCAGTTTGGGAGCCCTTATGAACACTGAAGCTTTCTTT. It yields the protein CASSLGALMNTEAFF.